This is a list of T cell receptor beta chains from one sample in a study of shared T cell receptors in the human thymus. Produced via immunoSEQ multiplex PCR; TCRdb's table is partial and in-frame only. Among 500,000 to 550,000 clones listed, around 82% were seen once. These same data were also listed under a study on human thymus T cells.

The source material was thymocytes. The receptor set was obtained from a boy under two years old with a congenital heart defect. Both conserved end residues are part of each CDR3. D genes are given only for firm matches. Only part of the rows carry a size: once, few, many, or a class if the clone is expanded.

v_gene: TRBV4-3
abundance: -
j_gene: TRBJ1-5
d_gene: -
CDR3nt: TGCGCCAGCAGCCAAGTCCGGGGGAATCAGCCCCAGCATTTT
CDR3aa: CASSQVRGNQPQHF

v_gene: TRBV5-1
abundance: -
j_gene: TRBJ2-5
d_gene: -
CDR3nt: TGCGCCAGCAGCTTGGGGCAGCAAGAGACCCAGTACTTC
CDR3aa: CASSLGQQETQYF

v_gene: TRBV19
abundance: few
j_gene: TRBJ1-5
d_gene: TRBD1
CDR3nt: TGTGCCAGTAGTAGGGACAGTGCCTCGGGGCCCCAGCATTTT
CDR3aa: CASSRDSASGPQHF

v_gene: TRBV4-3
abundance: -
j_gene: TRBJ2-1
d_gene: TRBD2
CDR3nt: TGCGCCAGCAGCCACTCCGGGGGGTGGAGCTCCTACAATGAGCAGTTCTTC
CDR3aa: CASSHSGGWSSYNEQFF

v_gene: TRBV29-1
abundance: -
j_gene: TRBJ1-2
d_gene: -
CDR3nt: TGCAGCGCCGTGGAGGCGCGGGGCTACACCTTC
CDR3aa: CSAVEARGYTF

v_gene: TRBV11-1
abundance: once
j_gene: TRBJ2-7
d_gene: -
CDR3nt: TGTGCCAGCAGCTCTCCGGAAGGGGTGCGGGAGCAGTACTTC
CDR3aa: CASSSPEGVREQYF

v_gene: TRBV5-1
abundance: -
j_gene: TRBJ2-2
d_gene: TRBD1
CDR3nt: TGCGCCAGCAGCTTGGTAGGGACAGCCCCGGACACCGGGGAGCTGTTTTTT
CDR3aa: CASSLVGTAPDTGELFF

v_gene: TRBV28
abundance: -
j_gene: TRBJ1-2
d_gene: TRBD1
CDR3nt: TGTGCCAGCAGTACGAAACAGGGGGACTATGGCTACACCTTC
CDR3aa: CASSTKQGDYGYTF

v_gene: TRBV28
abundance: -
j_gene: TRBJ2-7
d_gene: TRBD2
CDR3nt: TGTGCCAGCAGTCGGGGGGGGTCGAGCTACGAGCAGTACTTC
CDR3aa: CASSRGGSSYEQYF

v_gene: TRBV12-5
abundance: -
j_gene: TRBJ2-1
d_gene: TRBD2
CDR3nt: TGTGCTAGTGGTTTGTCCCCCCTAGCGGGAGATGGGAATGAGCAGTTCTTC
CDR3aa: CASGLSPLAGDGNEQFF

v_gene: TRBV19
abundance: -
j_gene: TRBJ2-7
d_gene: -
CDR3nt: TGTGCCAGTAGTATAGATTACTTCACCTACGAGCAGTACTTC
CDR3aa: CASSIDYFTYEQYF

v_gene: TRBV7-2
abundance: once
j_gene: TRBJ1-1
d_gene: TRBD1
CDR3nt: TGTGCCAGCAGCTACGAACAGGGGCGGGCTGAAGCTTTCTTT
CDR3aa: CASSYEQGRAEAFF

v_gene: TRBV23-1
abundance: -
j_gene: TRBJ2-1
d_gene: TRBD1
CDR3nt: TGCGCCAGCAGTCAATCACAGCGGGACAGGGGAGGGTACAATGAGCAGTTCTTC
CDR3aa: CASSQSQRDRGGYNEQFF

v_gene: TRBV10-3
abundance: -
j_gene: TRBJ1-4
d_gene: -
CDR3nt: TGTGCCATCAGTGAGCAGGGGGAAAAACTGTTTTTT
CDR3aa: CAISEQGEKLFF

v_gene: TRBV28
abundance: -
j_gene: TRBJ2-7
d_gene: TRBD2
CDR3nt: TGTGCCAGCAGTCCCTGGGCTAGCGGGACGGACGAGCAGTACTTC
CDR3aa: CASSPWASGTDEQYF

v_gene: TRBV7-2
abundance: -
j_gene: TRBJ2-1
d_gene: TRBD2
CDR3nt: TGTGCCAGCAGCTTAGAGACTAGCGGGAGGGCAGGTGAGCAGTTCTTC
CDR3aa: CASSLETSGRAGEQFF

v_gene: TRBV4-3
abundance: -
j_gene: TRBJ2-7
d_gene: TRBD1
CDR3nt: TGCGCCAGCAGCCAAACGGGACAGCCGTACGAGCAGTACTTC
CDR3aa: CASSQTGQPYEQYF

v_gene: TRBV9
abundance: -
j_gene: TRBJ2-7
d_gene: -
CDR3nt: TGTGCCAGCAGCTCCGCGGAGGCCGCCTACGAGCAGTACTTC
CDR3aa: CASSSAEAAYEQYF

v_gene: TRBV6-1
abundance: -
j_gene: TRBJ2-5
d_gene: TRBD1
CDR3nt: TGTGCCAGCAGTGGCGCACAGGGGGCGGGGGAGACCCAGTACTTC
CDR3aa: CASSGAQGAGETQYF

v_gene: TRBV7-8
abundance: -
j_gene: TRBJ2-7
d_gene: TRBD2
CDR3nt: TGTGCCAGCAGCTTAGTTAGCGGGGATTCCTACGAGCAGTACTTC
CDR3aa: CASSLVSGDSYEQYF

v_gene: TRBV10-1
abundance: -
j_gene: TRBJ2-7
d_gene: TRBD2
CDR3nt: TGCGCCAGCAGTGAGGGGACTAGCGGGCCCTACGAGCAGTACTTC
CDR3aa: CASSEGTSGPYEQYF

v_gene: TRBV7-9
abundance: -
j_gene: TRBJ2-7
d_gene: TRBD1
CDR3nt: TGTGCCACCACCGAGGACAGGGGGGGCGAGCAGTACTTC
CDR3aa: CATTEDRGGEQYF

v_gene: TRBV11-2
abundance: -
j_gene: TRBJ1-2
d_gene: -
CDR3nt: TGTGCCAGCAGCTTTTCCCGGGGGAACTATGGCTACACCTTC
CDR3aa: CASSFSRGNYGYTF

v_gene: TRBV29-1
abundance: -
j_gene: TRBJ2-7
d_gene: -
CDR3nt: TGCAGCGTTGAGGACAGCTCCTACGAGCAGTACTTC
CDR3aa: CSVEDSSYEQYF

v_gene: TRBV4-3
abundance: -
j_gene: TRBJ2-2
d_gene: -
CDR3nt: TGCGCCAGCAGCCCCCCTGAGGCGGGCCTTGGCGGGGAGCTGTTTTTT
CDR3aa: CASSPPEAGLGGELFF

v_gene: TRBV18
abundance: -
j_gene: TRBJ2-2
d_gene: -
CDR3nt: TGTGCCAGCTCACCATACAGGGATTCCGGGGAGCTGTTTTTT
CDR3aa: CASSPYRDSGELFF

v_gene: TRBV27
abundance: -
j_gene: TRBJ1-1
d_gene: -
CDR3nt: TGTGCCAGCAGTTTAAATCGGGTTAGGTTGATGAACACTGAAGCTTTCTTT
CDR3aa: CASSLNRVRLMNTEAFF

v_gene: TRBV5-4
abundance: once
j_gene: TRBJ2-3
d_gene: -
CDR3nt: TGTGCCAGCAGCTTGACGGGAGTCGTCCCAGATACGCAGTATTTT
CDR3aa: CASSLTGVVPDTQYF

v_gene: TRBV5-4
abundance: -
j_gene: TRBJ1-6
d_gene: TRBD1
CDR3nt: TGTGCCAGCAGTCCGCCGGGACAGGGGAATTCACCCCTCCACTTT
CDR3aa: CASSPPGQGNSPLHF

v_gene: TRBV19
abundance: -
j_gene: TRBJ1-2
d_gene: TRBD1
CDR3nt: TGTGCCGCCTCAGGGGGGACAGCAAACTATGGCTACACCTTC
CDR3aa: CAASGGTANYGYTF

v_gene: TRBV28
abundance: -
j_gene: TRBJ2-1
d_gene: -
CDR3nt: TGTGCCAGCAGTTTAATTAAAAGCCATCGACACAGCTCCTACAATGAGCAGTTCTTC
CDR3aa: CASSLIKSHRHSSYNEQFF

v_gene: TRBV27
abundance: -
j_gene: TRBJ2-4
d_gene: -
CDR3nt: TGTGCCAGCAGTTTATCATTAGTTGGCAAAAACATTCAGTACTTC
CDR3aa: CASSLSLVGKNIQYF

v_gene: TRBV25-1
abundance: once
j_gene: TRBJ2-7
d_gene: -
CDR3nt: TGTGCCAGCAGTGCCCCCACTCCCTTCTCCTACGAGCAGTACTTC
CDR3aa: CASSAPTPFSYEQYF

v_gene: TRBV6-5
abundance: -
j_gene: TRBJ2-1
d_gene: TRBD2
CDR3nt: TGTGCCAGCAGTTACGGGACTAGCGGGCAAAATGAGCAGTTCTTC
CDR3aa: CASSYGTSGQNEQFF

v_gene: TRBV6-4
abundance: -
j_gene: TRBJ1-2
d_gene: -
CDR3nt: TGTGCCAGCAGTGACTCGAACAGGACTAACTATGGCTACACCTTC
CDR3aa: CASSDSNRTNYGYTF

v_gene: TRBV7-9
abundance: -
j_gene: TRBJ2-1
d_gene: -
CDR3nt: TGTGCCAGCAGCTTAGTGGCGGCTGAGCAGTTCTTC
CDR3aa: CASSLVAAEQFF

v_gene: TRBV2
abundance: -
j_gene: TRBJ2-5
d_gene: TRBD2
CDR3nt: TGTGCCAGCACCAGGACTAGCGGGACTCGGTGGGGAGAGACCCAGTACTTC
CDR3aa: CASTRTSGTRWGETQYF

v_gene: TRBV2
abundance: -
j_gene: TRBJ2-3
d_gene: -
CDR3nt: TGTGCCACGGGACTGGGGAGTGCAGATACGCAGTATTTT
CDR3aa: CATGLGSADTQYF

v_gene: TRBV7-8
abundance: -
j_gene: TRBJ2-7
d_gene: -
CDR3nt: TGTGCCAGCAGCTTAGCAGCATACGAGCAGTACTTC
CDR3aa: CASSLAAYEQYF

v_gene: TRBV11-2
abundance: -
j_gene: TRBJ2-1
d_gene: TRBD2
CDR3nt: TGTGCCAGCAGCTTAGGAGGGACTAGCGGGCAGAGCTCCTACAATGAGCAGTTCTTC
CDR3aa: CASSLGGTSGQSSYNEQFF

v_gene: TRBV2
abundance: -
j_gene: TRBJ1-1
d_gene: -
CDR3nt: TGTGCCAGCAGGGCGGGTACTGAAGCTTTCTTT
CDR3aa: CASRAGTEAFF

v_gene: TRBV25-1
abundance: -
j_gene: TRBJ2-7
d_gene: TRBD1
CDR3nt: TGTGCCAGCAGCCCGGGACAGGGGGTATACGAGCAGTACTTC
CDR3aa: CASSPGQGVYEQYF

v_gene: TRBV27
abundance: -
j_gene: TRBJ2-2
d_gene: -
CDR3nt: TGTGCCAGCGGGCGCAGGAACACCGGGGAGCTGTTTTTT
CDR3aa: CASGRRNTGELFF

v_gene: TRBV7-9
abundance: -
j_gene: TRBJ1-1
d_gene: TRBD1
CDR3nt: TGTGCCAGCAGCTTAGCTTCGGGGGACAGGCTGAACACTGAAGCTTTCTTT
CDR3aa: CASSLASGDRLNTEAFF

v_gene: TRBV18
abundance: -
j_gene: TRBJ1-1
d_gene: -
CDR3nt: TGTGCCAGCTCACCAAGAGGCGCAGAAGCTTTCTTT
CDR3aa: CASSPRGAEAFF

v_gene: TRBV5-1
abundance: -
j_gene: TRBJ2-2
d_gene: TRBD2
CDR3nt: TGCGCCAGCAGCCCCTCCTGCGCGGGAGAGGACACCGGGGAGCTGTTTTTT
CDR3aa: CASSPSCAGEDTGELFF

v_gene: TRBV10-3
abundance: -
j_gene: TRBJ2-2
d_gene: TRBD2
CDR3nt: TGTGCCATCAGTGCAGCGGGAGGCACGGTGGGCACCGGGGAGCTGTTTTTT
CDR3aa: CAISAAGGTVGTGELFF

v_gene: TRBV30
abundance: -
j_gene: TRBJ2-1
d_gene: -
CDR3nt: TGTGCCTGGATGGGAGCGGGTCTGTTCTTC
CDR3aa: CAWMGAGLFF

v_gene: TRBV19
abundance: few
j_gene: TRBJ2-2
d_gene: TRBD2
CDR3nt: TGTGCCAGTAGACCGGGACAGTCACATCCAGCGGGAGGCATCGACACCGGGGAGCTGTTTTTT
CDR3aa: CASRPGQSHPAGGIDTGELFF

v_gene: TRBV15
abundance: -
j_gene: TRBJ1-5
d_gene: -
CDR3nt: TGTGCCACCAGCAGAGGACAACTCAATAGCAATCAGCCCCAGCATTTT
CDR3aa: CATSRGQLNSNQPQHF

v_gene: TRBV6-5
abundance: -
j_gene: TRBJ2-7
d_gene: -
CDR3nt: TGTGCCAGCAGTTACGCGACTCCGCTAGCGCCCTACGAGCAGTACTTC
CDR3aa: CASSYATPLAPYEQYF

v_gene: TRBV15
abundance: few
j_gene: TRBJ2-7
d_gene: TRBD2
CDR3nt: TGTGCCACCAGCAGGGAGAGCGGGAGGAAGGACCCTTTCCTACGGGAGCAGTACTTC
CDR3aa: CATSRESGRKDPFLREQYF

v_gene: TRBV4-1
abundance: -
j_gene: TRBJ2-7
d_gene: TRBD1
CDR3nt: TGCGCCAGCAGCCAAGTTCCCGGGACAGGGACCCACGAGCAGTACTTC
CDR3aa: CASSQVPGTGTHEQYF

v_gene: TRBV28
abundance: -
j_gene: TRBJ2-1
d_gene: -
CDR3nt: TGTGCCAGCAGTTGTAGCAAATACAATGAGCAGTTCTTC
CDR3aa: CASSCSKYNEQFF

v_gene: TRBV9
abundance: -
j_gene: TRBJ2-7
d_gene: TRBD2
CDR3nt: TGTGCCAGCAGCGTAGAGCGGGATTGGTCCTACGAGCAGTACTTC
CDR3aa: CASSVERDWSYEQYF

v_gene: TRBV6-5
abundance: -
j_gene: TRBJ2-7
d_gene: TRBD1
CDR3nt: TGTGCCACCCTAAAGGGGGCCGAGCAGTACTTC
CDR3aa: CATLKGAEQYF

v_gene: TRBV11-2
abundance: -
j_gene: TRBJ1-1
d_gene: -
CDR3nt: TGTGCCAGCAGCCCTCTAAGGGTGGGGGCTACTGAAGCTTTCTTT
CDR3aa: CASSPLRVGATEAFF

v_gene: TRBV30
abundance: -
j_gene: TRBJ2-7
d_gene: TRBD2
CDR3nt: TGTGCCTGGAGTTCTCGACTAGCGGGGGGCTACGAGCAGTACTTC
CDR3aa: CAWSSRLAGGYEQYF

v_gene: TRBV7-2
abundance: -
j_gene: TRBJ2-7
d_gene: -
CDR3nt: TGTGCCAGCAGCTTAGTTTCCGGGACTGTCTACGAGCAGTACTTC
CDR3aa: CASSLVSGTVYEQYF